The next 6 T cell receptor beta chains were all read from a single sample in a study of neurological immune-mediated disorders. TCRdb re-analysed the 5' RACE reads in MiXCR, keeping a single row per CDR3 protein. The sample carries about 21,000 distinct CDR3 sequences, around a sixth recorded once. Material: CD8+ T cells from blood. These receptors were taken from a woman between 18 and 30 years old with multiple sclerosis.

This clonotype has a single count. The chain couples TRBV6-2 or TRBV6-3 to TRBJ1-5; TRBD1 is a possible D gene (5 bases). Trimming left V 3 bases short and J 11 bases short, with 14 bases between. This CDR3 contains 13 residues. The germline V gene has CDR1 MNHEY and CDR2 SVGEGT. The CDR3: CASSYVREGSQHF. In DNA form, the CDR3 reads TGTGCCAGCAGTTATGTACGCGAGGGGTCCCAGCATTTT.

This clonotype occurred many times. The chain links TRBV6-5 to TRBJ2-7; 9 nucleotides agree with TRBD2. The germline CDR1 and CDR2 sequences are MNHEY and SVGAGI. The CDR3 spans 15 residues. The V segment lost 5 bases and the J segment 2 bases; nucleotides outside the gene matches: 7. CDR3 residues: CASSPTSGRPYEQYF. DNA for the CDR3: TGTGCCAGCAGTCCAACTAGCGGGCGACCCTACGAGCAGTACTTC.

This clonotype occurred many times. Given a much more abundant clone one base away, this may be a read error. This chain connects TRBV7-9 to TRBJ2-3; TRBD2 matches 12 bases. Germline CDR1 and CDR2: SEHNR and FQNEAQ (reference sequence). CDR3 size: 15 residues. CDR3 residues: CANSPTSGRTDTQYF. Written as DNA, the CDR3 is TGTGCCAACAGCCCTACTAGCGGGAGGACAGATACGCAGTATTTT.

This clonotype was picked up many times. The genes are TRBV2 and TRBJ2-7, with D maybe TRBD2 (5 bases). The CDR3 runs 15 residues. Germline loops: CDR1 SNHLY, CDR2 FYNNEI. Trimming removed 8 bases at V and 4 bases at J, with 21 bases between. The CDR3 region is CASETFGMDRYEQYV. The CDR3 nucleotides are TGTGCCAGCGAGACCTTCGGGATGGATCGGTACGAGCAGTACGTC.

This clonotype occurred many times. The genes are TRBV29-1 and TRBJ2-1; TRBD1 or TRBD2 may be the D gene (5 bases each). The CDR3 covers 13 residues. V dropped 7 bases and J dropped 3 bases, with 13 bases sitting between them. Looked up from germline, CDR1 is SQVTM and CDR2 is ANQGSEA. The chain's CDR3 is CSAGPVYYNEQFF. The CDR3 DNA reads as TGCAGCGCGGGACCGGTGTACTACAATGAGCAGTTCTTC.

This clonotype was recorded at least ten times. The CDR3 sequence is CSARGGSSYEQYF. DNA of the CDR3: TGCAGTGCTAGGGGGGGCAGTTCCTACGAGCAGTACTTC. V usage is TRBV20-1 and J usage is TRBJ2-7, with D perhaps assigned TRBD1 or TRBD2 (6 bases each). CDR1 and CDR2 from the germline V gene are DFQATT and SNEGSKA (reference sequence). V lost 3 bases and J 1 base, leaving 10 bases between the germline ends. There are 13 residues in the CDR3.